This T cell receptor beta chain emerged from a study of T cells in Graves' hyperthyroidism and ophthalmopathy. Looking at the study overall: Initial diagnosis, before any treatment, was when peripheral blood was collected. Findings and limits, study-wide: Among thyroid clonotypes expanded above 0.001, most also appeared in blood. Before onset, by a median of about six months, the model predicted ophthalmopathy.

The germline V gene has CDR1 KGHDR and CDR2 SFDVKD. CDR3 length: 16 amino acids. V lost 2 bases to trimming and J lost 5 bases, with 17 bases between them. This clonotype appeared many times. Its antigen is currently unknown. TCR beta CDR3 regions were amplified from RNA. Initially, a first-round RT-PCR of the TCR CDR3 employed the HTBI primer set. Using its own MiXCR run on the multiplex PCR reads, TCRdb lists one record per CDR3 protein. The data contain fewer than 700,000 distinct CDR3 sequences, around 15% of them seen just once; the ten biggest clones take up around 4%. Hyperthyroidism had been newly diagnosed in patients aged 18 to 65, and its duration was under 2 months.

The sequenced sample consisted of blood. The TCR comes from a woman between 25 and 40 years old with Graves' hyperthyroidism. This sequence joins TRBV24-1 and TRBJ2-5; either TRBD1 or TRBD2 may fit D (5 bases each). CDR3 loop: CATSDSRTGTMETQYF. The CDR3 nucleotides read TGTGCCACCAGTGATTCACGGACCGGGACCATGGAGACCCAGTACTTC.